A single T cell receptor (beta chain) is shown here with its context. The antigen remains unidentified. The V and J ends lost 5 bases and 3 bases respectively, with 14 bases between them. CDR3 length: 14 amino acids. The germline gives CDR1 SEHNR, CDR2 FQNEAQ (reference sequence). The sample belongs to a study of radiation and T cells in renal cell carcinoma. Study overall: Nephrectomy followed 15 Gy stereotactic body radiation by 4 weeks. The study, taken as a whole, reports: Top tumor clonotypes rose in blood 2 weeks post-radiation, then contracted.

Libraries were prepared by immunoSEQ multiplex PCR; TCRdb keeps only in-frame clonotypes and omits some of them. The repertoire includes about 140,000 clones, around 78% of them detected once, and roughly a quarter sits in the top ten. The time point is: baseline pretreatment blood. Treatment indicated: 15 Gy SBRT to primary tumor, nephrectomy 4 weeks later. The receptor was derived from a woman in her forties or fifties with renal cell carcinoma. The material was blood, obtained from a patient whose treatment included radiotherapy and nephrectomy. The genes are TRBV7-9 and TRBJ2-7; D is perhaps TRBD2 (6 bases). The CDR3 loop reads CASSGGADNYEQYF. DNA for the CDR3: TGTGCCAGCAGCGGAGGGGCGGACAACTACGAGCAGTACTTC. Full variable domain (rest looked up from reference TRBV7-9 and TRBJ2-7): DTGVSQNPRHKITKRGQNVTFRCDPISEHNRLYWYRQTLGQGPEFLTYFQNEAQLEKSRLLSDRFSAERPKGSFSTLEIQRTEQGDSAMYLCASSGGADNYEQYFGPGTRLTVT.